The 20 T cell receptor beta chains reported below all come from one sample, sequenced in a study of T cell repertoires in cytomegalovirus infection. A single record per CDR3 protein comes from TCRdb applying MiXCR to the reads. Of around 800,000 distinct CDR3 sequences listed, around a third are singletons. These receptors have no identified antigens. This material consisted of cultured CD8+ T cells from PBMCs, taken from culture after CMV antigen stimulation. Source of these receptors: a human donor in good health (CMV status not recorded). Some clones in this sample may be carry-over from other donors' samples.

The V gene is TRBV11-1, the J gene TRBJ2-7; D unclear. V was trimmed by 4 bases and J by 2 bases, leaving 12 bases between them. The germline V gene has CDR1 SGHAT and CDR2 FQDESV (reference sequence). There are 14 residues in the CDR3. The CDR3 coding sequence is TGTGCCAGCAGCTCAGAAGGTGGCGCCTACGAGCAGTACGTC. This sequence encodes CASSSEGGAYEQYV.

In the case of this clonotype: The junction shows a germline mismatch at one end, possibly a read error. The CDR3: CANSQDRAQPQHF. CDR3 DNA sequence: TGCGCCAACAGCCAGGACAGGGCTCAGCCCCAGCATTTT. This chain joins TRBV4-1 and TRBJ1-5; TRBD1 matches at 8 bases. The CDR3 spans 13 residues. The germline V gene has CDR1 MGHRA and CDR2 YSYEKL.

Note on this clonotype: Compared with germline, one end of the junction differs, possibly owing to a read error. In DNA, the CDR3 is TGTGACAGCACCTCTCACCGGTCCGGGGGGCAAAACTATGGCTACACCTTC. Residues: CDSTSHRSGGQNYGYTF. V gene TRBV6-5 combines with J gene TRBJ1-2; D may be TRBD1 (6 bases). The germline V gene encodes CDR1 MNHEY and CDR2 SVGAGI. This CDR3 spans 17 amino acids.

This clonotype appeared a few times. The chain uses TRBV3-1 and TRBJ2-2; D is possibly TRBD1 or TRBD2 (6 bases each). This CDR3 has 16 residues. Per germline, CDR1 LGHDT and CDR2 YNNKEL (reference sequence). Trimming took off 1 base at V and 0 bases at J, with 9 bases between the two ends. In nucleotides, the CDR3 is TGTGCCAGCAGCCAAGTCGGGGGCGCGAACACCGGGGAGCTGTTTTTT. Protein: CASSQVGGANTGELFF.

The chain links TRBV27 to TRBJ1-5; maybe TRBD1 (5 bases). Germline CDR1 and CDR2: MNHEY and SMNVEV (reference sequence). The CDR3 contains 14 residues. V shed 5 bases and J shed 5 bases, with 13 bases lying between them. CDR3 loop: CASSLSGRHQPQHF. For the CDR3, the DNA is TGTGCCAGCAGTCTTTCAGGGCGCCATCAGCCCCAGCATTTT.

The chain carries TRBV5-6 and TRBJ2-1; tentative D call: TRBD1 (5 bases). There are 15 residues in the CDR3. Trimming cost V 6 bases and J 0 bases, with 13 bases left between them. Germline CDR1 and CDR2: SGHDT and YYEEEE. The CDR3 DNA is TGTGCCAGCACCCCCGACCAGGGCTCCTACAATGAGCAGTTCTTC. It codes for CASTPDQGSYNEQFF.

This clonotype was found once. Here the CDR3 reads CASTEGAETQYF. The DNA for the CDR3 is TGTGCCAGCACCGAGGGGGCTGAGACCCAGTACTTC. The rearrangement uses TRBV6-6 and TRBJ2-5; 7 bases map to TRBD1. In germline, CDR1 is MNHNY, CDR2 SVGAGI (reference sequence). The trim removed 7 bases at V and 5 bases at J, leaving 4 bases unmatched. The CDR3 is 12 residues long.

This chain's CDR3 is CASSLEADTEAFF. In DNA, the CDR3 is TGTGCCAGCAGCTTAGAGGCAGACACTGAAGCTTTCTTT. The chain uses TRBV7-9 and TRBJ1-1; D is unclear. Deletions cut 1 base from V and 3 bases from J, with 6 bases between. The germline V gene encodes CDR1 SEHNR and CDR2 FQNEAQ (reference sequence). This CDR3 is built from 13 residues.

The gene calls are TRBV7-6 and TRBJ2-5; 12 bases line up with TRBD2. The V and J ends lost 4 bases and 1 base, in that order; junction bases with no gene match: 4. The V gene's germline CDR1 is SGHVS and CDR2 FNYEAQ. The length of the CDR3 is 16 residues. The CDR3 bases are TGTGCCAGCAGCTCACGGACTAGCGGGGCCCAAGAGACCCAGTACTTC. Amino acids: CASSSRTSGAQETQYF.

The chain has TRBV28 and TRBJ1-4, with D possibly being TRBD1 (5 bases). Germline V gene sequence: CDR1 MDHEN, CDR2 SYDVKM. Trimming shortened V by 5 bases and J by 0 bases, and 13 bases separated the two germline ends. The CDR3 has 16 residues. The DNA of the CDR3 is TGTGCCAGCAGTCCCGATGTGGGGGCAACTAATGAAAAACTGTTTTTT. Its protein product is CASSPDVGATNEKLFF.

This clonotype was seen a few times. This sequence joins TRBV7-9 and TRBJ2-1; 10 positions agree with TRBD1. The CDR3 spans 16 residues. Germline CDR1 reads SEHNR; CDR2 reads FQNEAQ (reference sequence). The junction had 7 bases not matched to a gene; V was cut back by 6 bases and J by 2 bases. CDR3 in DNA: TGTGCCAGCAGGCCCGGGACAGGGGAGACCTACAATGAGCAGTTCTTC. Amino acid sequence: CASRPGTGETYNEQFF.

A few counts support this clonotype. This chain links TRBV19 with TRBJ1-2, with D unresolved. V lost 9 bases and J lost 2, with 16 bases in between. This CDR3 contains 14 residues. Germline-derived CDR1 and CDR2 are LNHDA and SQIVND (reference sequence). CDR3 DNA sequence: TGTGCCAGCAGCCCTGTCCTCTCGAACTATGGCTACACCTTC. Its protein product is CASSPVLSNYGYTF.

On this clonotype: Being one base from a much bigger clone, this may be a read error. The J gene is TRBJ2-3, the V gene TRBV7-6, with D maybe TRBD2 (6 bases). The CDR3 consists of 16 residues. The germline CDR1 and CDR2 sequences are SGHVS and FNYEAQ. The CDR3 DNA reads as TGTGCCAACAGCTCCCAGGTGTGGGGGGTTCGGGATACGCAGTATTTT. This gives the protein CANSSQVWGVRDTQYF.

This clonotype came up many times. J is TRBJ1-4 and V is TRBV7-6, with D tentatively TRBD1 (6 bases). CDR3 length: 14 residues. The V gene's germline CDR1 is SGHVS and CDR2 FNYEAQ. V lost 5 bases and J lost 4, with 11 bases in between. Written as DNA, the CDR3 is TGTGCCAGCAGCCCCAGGGGAGGTAATGAAAAACTGTTTTTT. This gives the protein CASSPRGGNEKLFF.

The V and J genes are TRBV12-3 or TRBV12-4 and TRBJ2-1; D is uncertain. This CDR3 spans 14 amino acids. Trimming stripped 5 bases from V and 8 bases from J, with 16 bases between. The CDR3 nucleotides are TGTGCCAGCAGTAATTCTTACGAAGTCGATGAGCAGTTCTTC. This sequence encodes CASSNSYEVDEQFF.

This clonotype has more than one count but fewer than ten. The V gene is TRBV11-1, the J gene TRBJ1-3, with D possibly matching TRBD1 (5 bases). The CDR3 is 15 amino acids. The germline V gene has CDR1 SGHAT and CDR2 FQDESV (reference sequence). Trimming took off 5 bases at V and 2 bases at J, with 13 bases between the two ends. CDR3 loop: CASSPNRRAGNTIYF. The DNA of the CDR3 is TGTGCCAGCAGCCCGAACAGGAGAGCTGGAAACACCATATATTTT.

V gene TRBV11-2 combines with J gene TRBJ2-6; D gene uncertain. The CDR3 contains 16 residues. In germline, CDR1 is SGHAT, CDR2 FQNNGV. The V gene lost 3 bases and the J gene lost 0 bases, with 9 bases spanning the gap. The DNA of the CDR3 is TGTGCCAGCAGCTTTAAGGGAATCTCTGGGGCCAACGTCCTGACTTTC. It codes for CASSFKGISGANVLTF. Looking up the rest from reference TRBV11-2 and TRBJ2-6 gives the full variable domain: EAGVAQSPRYKIIEKRQSVAFWCNPISGHATLYWYQQILGQGPKLLIQFQNNGVVDDSQLPKDRFSAERLKGVDSTLKIQPAKLEDSAVYLCASSFKGISGANVLTFGAGSRLTVL.

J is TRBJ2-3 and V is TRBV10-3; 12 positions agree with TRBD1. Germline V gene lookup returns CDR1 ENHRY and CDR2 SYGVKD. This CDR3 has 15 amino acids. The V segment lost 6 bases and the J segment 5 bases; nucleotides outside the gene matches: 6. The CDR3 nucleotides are TGTGCCATCAGATCCGGGACAGGGGGCTTAGATACGCAGTATTTT. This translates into CAIRSGTGGLDTQYF.

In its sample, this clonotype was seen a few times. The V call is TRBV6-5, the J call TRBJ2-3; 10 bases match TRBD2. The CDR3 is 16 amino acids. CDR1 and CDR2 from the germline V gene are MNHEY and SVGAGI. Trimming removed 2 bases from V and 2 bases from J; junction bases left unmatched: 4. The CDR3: CASSYGSGGFTDTQYF. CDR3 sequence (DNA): TGTGCCAGCAGTTACGGTAGCGGGGGGTTCACAGATACGCAGTATTTT.

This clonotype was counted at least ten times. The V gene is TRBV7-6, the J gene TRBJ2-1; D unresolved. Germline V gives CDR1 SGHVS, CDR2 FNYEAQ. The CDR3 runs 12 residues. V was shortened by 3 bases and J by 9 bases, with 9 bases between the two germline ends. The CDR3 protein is CASSFTALEQFF. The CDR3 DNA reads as TGTGCCAGCAGCTTCACAGCTCTTGAGCAGTTCTTC.